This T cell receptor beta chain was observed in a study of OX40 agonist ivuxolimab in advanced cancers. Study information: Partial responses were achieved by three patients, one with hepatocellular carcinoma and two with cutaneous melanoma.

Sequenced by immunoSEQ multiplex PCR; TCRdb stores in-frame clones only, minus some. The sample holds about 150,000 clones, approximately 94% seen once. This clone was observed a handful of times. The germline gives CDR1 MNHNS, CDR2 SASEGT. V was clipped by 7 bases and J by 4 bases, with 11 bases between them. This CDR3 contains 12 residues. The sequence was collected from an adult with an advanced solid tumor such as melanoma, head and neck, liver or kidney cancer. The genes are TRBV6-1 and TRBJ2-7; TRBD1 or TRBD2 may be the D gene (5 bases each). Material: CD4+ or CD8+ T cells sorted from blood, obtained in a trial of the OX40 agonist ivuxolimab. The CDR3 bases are TGTGCCAGCACCCTAGGGGAGTACGAGCAGTACTTC. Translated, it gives CASTLGEYEQYF.